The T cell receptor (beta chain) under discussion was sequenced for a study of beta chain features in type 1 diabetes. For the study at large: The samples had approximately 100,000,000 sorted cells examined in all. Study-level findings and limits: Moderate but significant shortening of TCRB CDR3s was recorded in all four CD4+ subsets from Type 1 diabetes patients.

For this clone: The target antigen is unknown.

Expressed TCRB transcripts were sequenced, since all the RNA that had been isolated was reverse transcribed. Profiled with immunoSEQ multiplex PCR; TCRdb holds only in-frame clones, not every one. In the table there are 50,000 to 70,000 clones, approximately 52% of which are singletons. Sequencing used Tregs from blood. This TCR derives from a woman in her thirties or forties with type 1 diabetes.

Written as DNA, the CDR3 is TGCAGTGCTAGAGGCGTCAATGAGCAGTTCTTC. The encoded protein is CSARGVNEQFF. The genes are TRBV20-1 and TRBJ2-1; D unresolved. This CDR3 has 11 residues. Per germline, CDR1 DFQATT and CDR2 SNEGSKA (reference sequence). Trimming cost V 1 base and J 6 bases, with 4 bases left between them.